This entry describes one T cell receptor (beta chain). The second PCR ran about 6 to 11 cycles with a sample-barcoded 5' primer and J-beta primers. The template-switch adaptor, which had 12 random nucleotides, put a tag on each cDNA molecule. TCRdb re-analysed the 5' RACE reads in MiXCR, keeping a single row per CDR3 protein. The sample yields under 800,000 distinct CDR3 sequences, roughly 45% seen once. Losses at the gene ends were 4 bases for V and 3 bases for J; bases not matched to a gene: 6. Germline-derived CDR1 and CDR2 are SGHDT and YYEEEE. This CDR3 is 15 amino acids long. This sample is part of a study of blood T cells in healthy people across ages.

The sequenced sample was blood. The chain couples TRBV5-6 to TRBJ1-1; the match to TRBD1 covers 10 bases. This clonotype was obtained from an older woman in good health. DNA of the CDR3: TGTGCCAGCAGCGGGGGACAGGGGATCGACACTGAAGCTTTCTTT. Protein product: CASSGGQGIDTEAFF.